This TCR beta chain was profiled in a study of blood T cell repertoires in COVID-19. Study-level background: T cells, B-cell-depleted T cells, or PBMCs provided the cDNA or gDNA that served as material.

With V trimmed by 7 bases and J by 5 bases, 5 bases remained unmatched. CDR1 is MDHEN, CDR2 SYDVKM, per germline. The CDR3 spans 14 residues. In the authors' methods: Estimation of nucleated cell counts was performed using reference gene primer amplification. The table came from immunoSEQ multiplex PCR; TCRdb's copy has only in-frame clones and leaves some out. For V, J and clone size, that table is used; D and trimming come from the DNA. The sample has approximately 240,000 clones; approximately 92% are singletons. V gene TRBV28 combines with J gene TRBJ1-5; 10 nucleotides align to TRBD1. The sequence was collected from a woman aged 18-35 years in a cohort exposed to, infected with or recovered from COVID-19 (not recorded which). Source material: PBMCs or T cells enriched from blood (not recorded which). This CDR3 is CASTNGQGDQPQHF. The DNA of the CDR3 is TGTGCCAGCACTAACGGACAGGGGGATCAGCCCCAGCATTTT.